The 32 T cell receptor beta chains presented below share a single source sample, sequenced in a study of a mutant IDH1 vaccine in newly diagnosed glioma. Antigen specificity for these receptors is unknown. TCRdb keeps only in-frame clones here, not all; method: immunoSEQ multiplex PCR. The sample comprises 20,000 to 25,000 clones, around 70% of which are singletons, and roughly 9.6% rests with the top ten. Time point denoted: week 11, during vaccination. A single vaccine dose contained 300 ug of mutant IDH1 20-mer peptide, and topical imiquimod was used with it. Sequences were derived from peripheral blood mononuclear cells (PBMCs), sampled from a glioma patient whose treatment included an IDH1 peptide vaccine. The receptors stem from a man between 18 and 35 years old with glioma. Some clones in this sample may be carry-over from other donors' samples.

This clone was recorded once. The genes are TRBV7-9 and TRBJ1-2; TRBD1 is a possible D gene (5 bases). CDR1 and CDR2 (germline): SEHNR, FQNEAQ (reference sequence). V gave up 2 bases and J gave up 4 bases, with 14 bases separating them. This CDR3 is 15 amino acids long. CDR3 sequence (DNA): TGTGCCAGCAGCTTACCACAGACAGCTTTCTATGGCTACACCTTC. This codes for CASSLPQTAFYGYTF.

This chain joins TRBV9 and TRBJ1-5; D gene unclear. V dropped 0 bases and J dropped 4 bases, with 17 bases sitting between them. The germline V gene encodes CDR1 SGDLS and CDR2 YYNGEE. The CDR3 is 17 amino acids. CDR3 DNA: TGTGCCAGCAGCGTAGTGGGCAGTGTCCAACCTAATCAGCCCCAGCATTTT. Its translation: CASSVVGSVQPNQPQHF.

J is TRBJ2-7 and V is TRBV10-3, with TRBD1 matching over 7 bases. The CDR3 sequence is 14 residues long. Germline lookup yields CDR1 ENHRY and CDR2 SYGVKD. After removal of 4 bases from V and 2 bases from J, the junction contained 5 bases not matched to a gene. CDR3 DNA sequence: TGTGCCATCAGTGGAGGGACAGCGGCCTACGAGCAGTACTTC. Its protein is CAISGGTAAYEQYF.

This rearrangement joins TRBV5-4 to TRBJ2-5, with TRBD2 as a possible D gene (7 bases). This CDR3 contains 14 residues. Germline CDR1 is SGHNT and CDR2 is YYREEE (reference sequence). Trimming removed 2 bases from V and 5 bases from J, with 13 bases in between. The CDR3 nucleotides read TGTGCCAGCAGCTTAGGGAGGGGGGGTGAGACCCAGTACTTC. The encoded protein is CASSLGRGGETQYF.

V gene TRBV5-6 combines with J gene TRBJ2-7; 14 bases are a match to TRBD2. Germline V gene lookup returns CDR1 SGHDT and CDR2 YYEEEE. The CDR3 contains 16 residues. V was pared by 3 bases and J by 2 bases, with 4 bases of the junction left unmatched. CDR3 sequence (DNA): TGTGCCAGCAGCTCCATGGGACTAGCGGGGGCCTACGAGCAGTACTTC. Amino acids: CASSSMGLAGAYEQYF.

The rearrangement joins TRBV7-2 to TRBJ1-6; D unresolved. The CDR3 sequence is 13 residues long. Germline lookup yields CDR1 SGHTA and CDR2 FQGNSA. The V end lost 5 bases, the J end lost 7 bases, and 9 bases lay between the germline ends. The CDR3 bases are TGTGCCAGCAGCCCTTGGACCAATTCACCCCTCCACTTT. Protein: CASSPWTNSPLHF.

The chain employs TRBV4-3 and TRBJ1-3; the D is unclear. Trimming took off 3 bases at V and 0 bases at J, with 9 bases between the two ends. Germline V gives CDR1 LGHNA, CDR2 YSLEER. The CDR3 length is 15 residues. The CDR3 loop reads CASSHLADSGNTIYF. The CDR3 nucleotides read TGCGCCAGCAGCCACCTGGCCGACTCTGGAAACACCATATATTTT.

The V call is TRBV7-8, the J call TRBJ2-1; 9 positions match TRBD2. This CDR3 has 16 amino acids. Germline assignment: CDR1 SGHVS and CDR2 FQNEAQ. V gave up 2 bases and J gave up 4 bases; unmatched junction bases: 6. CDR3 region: CASSLTAGGPYNEQFF. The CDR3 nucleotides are TGTGCCAGCAGCTTAACGGCGGGGGGGCCTTACAATGAGCAGTTCTTC.

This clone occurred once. The CDR3 DNA is TGTGCCAGCAGCGTCCAACCCGGGGGGGACACTGAAGCTTTCTTT. Amino acids: CASSVQPGGDTEAFF. The chain employs TRBV4-2 and TRBJ1-1; D might be TRBD1 (5 bases). Deletions cut 5 bases from V and 3 bases from J, with 16 bases between. The germline V gene has CDR1 LGHNA and CDR2 YNFKEQ. The CDR3 has 15 amino acids.

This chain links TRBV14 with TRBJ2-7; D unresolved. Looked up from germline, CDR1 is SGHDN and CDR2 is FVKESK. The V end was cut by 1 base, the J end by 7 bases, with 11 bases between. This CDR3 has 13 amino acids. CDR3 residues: CASSQGTFREQYF. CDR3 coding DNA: TGTGCCAGCAGCCAAGGGACCTTCAGGGAGCAGTACTTC. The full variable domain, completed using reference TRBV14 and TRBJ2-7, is EAGVTQFPSHSVIEKGQTVTLRCDPISGHDNLYWYRRVMGKEIKFLLHFVKESKQDESGMPNNRFLAERTGGTYSTLKVQPAELEDSGVYFCASSQGTFREQYFGPGTRLTVT.

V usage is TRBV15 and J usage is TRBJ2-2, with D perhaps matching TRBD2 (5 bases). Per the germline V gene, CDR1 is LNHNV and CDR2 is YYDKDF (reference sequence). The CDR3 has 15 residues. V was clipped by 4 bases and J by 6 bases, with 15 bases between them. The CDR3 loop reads CATSTELGAAGELFF. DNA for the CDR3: TGTGCCACCAGCACCGAACTAGGAGCCGCCGGGGAGCTGTTTTTT.

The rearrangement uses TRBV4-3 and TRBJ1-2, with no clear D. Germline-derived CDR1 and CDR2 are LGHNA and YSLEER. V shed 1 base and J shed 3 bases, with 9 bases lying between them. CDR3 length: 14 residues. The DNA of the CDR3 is TGCGCCAGCAGCCAAGGGCAGGCCCACTATGGCTACACCTTC. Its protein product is CASSQGQAHYGYTF.

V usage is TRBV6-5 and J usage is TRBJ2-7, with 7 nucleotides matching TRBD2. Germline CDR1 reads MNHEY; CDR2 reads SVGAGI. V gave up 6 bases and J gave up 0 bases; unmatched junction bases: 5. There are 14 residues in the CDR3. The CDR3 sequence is CASRGLSLSYEQYF. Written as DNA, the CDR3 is TGTGCCAGCAGGGGACTATCCCTCTCCTACGAGCAGTACTTC.

Here the CDR3 reads CASSQTGTSGYNEQFF. CDR3 coding DNA: TGCGCCAGCAGCCAAACCGGGACTAGCGGATACAATGAGCAGTTCTTC. The chain recombines TRBV4-3 with TRBJ2-1; 11 nucleotides match TRBD2. V shed 2 bases and J 4 bases; nucleotides not matched to a gene: 4. Germline lookup yields CDR1 LGHNA and CDR2 YSLEER. This CDR3 comprises 16 residues.

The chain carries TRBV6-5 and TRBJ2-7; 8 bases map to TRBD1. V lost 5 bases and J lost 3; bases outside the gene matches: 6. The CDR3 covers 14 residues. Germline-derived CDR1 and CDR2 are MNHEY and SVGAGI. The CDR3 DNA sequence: TGTGCCAGCAGTACACACAGGGGGAGCTACGAGCAGTACTTC. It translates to CASSTHRGSYEQYF.

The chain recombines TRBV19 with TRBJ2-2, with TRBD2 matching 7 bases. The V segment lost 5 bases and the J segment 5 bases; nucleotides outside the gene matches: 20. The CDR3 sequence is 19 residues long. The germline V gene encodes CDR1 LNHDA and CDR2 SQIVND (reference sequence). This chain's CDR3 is CASSPRQRGTLSRTGELFF. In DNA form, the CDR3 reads TGTGCCAGTAGTCCCCGTCAGCGGGGTACTCTTTCGAGGACCGGGGAGCTGTTTTTT.

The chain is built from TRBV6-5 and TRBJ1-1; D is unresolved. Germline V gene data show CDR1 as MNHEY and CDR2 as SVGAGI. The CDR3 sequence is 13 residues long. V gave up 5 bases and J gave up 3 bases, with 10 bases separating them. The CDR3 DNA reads TGTGCCAGCAGTCCGGACCCGGACACTGAAGCTTTCTTT. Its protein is CASSPDPDTEAFF.

The CDR3 sequence is CASRNIGGVMQYF. The CDR3 DNA sequence: TGTGCCAGCAGGAATATTGGTGGAGTAATGCAGTACTTC. The V call is TRBV6-5, the J call TRBJ2-7, with unresolved D. The CDR3 runs to 13 residues. Trimming shortened V by 6 bases and J by 9 bases, and 18 bases separated the two germline ends. Per germline, CDR1 MNHEY and CDR2 SVGAGI.

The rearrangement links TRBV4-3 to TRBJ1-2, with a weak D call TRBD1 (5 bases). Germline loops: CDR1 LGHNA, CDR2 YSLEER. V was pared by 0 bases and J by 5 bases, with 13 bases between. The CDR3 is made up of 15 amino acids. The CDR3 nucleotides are TGCGCCAGCAGCCAAGAGATCCAGGGCATATATGGCTACACCTTC. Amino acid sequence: CASSQEIQGIYGYTF.

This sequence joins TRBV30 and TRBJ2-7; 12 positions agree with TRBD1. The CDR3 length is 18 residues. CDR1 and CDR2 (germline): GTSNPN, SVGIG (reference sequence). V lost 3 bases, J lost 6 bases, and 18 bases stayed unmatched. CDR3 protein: CAWSRTWGDGTGGAEQYF. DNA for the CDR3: TGTGCCTGGAGCCGAACGTGGGGGGACGGGACAGGGGGCGCCGAGCAGTACTTC.

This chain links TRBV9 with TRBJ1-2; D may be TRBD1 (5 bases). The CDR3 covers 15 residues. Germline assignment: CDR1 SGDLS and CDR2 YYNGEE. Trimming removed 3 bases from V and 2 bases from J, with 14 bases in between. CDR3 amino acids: CASSGGGDRNYGYTF. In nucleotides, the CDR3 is TGTGCCAGCAGCGGGGGGGGAGACAGAAACTATGGCTACACCTTC.

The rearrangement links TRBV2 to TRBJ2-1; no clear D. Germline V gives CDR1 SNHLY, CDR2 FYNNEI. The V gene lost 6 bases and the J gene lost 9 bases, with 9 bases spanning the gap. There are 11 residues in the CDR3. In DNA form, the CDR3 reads TGTGCCAGCAGACTGGACGGTGAGCAGTTCTTC. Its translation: CASRLDGEQFF.

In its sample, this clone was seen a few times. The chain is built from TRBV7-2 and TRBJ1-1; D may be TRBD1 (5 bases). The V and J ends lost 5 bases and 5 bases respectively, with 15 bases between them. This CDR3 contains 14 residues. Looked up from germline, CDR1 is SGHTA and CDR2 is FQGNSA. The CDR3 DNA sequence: TGTGCCAGCAGCCGTCCCGGGGGTTGGACTGAAGCTTTCTTT. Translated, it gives CASSRPGGWTEAFF.

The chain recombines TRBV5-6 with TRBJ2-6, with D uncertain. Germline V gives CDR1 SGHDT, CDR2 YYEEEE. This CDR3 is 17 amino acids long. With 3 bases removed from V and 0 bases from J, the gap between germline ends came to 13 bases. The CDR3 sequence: CASSWRIRHSGANVLTF. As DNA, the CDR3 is TGTGCCAGCAGCTGGCGGATCCGTCACTCTGGGGCCAACGTCCTGACTTTC. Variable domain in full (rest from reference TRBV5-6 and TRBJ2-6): DAGVTQSPTHLIKTRGQQVTLRCSPKSGHDTVSWYQQALGQGPQFIFQYYEEEERQRGNFPDRFSGHQFPNYSSELNVNALLLGDSALYLCASSWRIRHSGANVLTFGAGSRLTVL.

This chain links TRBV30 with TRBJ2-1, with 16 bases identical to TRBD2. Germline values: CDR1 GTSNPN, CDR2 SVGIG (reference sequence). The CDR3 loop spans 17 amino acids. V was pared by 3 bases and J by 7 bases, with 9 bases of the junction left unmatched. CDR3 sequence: CAWSTGTSGRVGNEQFF. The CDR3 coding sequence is TGTGCCTGGAGCACCGGGACTAGCGGGAGGGTAGGGAATGAGCAGTTCTTC.

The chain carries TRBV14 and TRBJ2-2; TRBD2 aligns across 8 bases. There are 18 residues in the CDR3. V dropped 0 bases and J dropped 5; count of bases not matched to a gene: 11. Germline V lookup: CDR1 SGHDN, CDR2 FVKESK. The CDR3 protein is CASSQEQRTSRGTGELFF. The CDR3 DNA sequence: TGTGCCAGCAGCCAAGAACAGCGGACTAGCAGGGGAACCGGGGAGCTGTTTTTT.

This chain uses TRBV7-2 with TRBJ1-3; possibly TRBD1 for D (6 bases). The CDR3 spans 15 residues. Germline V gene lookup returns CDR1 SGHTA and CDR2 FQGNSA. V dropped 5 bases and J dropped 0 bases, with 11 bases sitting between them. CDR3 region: CASSVTGFSGNTIYF. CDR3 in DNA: TGTGCCAGCAGCGTAACAGGGTTCTCTGGAAACACCATATATTTT.

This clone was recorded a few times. The CDR3 nucleotides are TGTGCCAGCAACCAGGAGGTGGGGCAGTTCTTC. Protein: CASNQEVGQFF. The chain combines TRBV2 with TRBJ2-1, with D maybe TRBD2 (5 bases). CDR1 and CDR2 from the germline V gene are SNHLY and FYNNEI. This CDR3 comprises 11 residues. Trimming removed 7 bases from V and 12 bases from J, with 13 bases in between.

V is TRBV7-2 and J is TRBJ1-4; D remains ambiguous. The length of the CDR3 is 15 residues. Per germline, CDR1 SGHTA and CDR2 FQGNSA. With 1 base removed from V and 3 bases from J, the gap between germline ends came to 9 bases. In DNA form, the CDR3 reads TGTGCCAGCAGCTTAGTTGCCTTGGCTAATGAAAAACTGTTTTTT. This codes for CASSLVALANEKLFF.

The CDR3 spells CASSRPGQGFDEQYF. CDR3 DNA: TGTGCCAGTAGTAGACCGGGACAGGGCTTCGACGAGCAGTACTTC. The gene calls are TRBV19 and TRBJ2-7; 9 bases are a match to TRBD1. Per the germline V gene, CDR1 is LNHDA and CDR2 is SQIVND (reference sequence). CDR3 length: 15 amino acids. The J segment lost 5 bases and the V segment lost 4 bases, leaving 9 bases of the junction unmatched. Combining the CDR3 with reference TRBV19 and TRBJ2-7 gives the whole variable domain DGGITQSPKYLFRKEGQNVTLSCEQNLNHDAMYWYRQDPGQGLRLIYYSQIVNDFQKGDIAEGYSVSREKKESFPLTVTSAQKNPTAFYLCASSRPGQGFDEQYFGPGTRLTVT.

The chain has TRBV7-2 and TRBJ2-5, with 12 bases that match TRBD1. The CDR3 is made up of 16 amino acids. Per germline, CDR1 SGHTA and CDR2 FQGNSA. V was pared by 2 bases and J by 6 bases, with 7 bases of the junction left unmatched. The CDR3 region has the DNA TGTGCCAGCAGCTTAACCGGGACAGGGGGCTCGAAGACCCAGTACTTC. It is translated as CASSLTGTGGSKTQYF.

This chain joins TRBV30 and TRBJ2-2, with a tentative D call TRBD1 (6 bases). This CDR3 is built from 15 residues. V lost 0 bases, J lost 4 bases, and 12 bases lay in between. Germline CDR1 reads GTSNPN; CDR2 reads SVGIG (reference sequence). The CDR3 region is CAWSVQGLSTGELFF. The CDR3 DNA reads TGTGCCTGGAGTGTGCAGGGGCTGAGCACCGGGGAGCTGTTTTTT. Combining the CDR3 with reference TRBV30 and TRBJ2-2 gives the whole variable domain SQTIHQWPATLVQPVGSPLSLECTVEGTSNPNLYWYRQAAGRGLQLLFYSVGIGQISSEVPQNLSASRPQDRQFILSSKKLLLSDSGFYLCAWSVQGLSTGELFFGEGSRLTVL.